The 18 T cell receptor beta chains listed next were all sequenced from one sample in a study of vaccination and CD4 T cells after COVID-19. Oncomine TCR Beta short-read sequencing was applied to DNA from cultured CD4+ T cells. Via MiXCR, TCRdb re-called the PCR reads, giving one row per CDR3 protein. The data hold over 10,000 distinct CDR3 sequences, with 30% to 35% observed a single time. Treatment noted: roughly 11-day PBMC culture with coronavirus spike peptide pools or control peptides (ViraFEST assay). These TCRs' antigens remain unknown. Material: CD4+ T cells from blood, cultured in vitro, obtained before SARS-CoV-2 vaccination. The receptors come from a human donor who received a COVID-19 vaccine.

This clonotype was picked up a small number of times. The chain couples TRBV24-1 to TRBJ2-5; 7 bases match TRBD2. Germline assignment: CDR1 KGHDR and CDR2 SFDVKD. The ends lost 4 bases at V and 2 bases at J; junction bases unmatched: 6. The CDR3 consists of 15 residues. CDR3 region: CATSDHGTTQETQYF. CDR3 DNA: TGTGCCACCAGTGACCACGGGACTACACAAGAGACCCAGTACTTC.

The CDR3 protein is CSARDSGLGYTF. CDR3 DNA sequence: TGCAGCGCTCGGGACAGCGGTTTGGGCTACACCTTC. This chain joins TRBV29-1 and TRBJ1-2; 7 bases map to TRBD1. Unmatched junction bases numbered 10, after V lost 7 bases and J lost 8 bases. CDR1 and CDR2 from the germline V gene are SQVTM and ANQGSEA. The CDR3 has 12 amino acids. The full variable domain, its missing parts supplied by reference TRBV29-1 and TRBJ1-2, is SAVISQKPSRDICQRGTSLTIQCQVDSQVTMMFWYRQQPGQSLTLIATANQGSEATYESGFVIDKFPISRPNLTFSTLTVSNMSPEDSSIYLCSARDSGLGYTFGSGTRLTVV.

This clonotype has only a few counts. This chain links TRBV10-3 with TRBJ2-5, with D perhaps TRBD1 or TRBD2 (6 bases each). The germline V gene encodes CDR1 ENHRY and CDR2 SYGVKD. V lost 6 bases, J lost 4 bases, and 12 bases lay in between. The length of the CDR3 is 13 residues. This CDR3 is CAISLQGGETQYF. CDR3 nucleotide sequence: TGTGCCATCAGCCTACAGGGAGGAGAGACCCAGTACTTC.

The CDR3 spells CASSPGLAIQETQYF. The CDR3 DNA is TGTGCCAGCAGTCCGGGACTAGCCATTCAAGAGACCCAGTACTTC. This chain joins TRBV27 and TRBJ2-5; 9 bases fit TRBD2. CDR3 length equals 15 residues. Germline loops: CDR1 MNHEY, CDR2 SMNVEV (reference sequence). J lost 2 bases, V lost 5 bases, and 6 bases had no gene match.

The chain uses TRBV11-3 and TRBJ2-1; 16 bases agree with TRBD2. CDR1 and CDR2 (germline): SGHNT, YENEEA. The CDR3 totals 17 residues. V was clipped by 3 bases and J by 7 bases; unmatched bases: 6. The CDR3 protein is CASSLGLAGGYLNEQFF. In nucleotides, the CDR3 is TGTGCCAGCAGCTTGGGACTAGCGGGGGGGTATCTAAATGAGCAGTTCTTC.

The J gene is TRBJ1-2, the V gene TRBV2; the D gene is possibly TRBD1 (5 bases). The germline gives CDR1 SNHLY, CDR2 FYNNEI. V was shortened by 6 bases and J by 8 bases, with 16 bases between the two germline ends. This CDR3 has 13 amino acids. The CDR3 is CASRSTALNGYTF. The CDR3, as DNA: TGTGCCAGCAGATCGACAGCTCTTAACGGCTACACCTTC.

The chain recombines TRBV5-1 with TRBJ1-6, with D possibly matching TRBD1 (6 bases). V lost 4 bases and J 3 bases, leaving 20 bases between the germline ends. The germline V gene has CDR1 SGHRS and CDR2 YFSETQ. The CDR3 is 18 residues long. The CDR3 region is CASSVGTKTRGYNSPLHF. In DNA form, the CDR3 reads TGCGCCAGCAGCGTTGGGACAAAAACTCGGGGCTATAATTCACCCCTCCACTTT.

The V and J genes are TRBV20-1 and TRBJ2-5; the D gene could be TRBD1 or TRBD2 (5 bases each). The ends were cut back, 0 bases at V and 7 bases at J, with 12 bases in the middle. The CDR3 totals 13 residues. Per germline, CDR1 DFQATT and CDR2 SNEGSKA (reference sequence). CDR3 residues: CSARDSWGRTQYF. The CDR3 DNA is TGCAGTGCTAGAGATTCCTGGGGGAGGACCCAGTACTTC.

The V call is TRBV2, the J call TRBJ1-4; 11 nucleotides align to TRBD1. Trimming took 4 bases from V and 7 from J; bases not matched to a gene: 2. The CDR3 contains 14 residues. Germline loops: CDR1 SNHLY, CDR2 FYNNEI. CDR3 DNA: TGTGCCAGCAGTGTGGGGACAGGGGGTGAAAAACTGTTTTTT. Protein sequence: CASSVGTGGEKLFF.

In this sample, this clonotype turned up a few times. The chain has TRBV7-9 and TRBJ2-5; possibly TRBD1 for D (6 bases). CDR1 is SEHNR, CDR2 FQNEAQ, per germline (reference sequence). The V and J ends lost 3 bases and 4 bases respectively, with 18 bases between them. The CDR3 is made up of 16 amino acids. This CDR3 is CASSLDTYTGPETQYF. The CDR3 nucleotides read TGTGCCAGCAGCTTGGACACGTACACAGGGCCAGAGACCCAGTACTTC. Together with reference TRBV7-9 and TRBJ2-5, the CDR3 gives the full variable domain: DTGVSQNPRHKITKRGQNVTFRCDPISEHNRLYWYRQTLGQGPEFLTYFQNEAQLEKSRLLSDRFSAERPKGSFSTLEIQRTEQGDSAMYLCASSLDTYTGPETQYFGPGTRLLVL.

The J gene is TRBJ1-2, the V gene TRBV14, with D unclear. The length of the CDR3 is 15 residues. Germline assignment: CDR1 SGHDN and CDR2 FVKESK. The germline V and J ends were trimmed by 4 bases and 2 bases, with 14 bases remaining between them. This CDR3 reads CASSPLLPGNYGYTF. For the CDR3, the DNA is TGTGCCAGCAGCCCGCTTTTGCCGGGGAACTATGGCTACACCTTC. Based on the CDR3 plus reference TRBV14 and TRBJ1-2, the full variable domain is EAGVTQFPSHSVIEKGQTVTLRCDPISGHDNLYWYRRVMGKEIKFLLHFVKESKQDESGMPNNRFLAERTGGTYSTLKVQPAELEDSGVYFCASSPLLPGNYGYTFGSGTRLTVV.

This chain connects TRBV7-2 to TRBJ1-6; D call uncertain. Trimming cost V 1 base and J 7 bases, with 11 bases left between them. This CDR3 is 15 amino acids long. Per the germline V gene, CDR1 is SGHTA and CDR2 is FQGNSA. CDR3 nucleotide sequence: TGTGCCAGCAGCTTAGATAGGGTTCGGAATTCACCCCTCCACTTT. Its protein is CASSLDRVRNSPLHF.

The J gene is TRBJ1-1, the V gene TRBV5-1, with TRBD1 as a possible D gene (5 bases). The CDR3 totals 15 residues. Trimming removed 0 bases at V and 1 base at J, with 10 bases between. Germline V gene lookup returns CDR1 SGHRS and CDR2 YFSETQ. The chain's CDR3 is CASSLAEGRNTEAFF. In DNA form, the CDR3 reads TGCGCCAGCAGCTTGGCCGAGGGGAGGAACACTGAAGCTTTCTTT.

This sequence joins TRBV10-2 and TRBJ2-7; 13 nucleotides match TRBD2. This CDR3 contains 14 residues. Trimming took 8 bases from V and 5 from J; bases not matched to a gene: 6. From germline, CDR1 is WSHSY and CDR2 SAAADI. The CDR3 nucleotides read TGCGCCAGCCTAAGGACTAGCGGGGGTAACGAGCAGTACTTC. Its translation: CASLRTSGGNEQYF.

CDR3: CASSLGTGAPYEQYF. The CDR3 DNA sequence: TGTGCCAGCAGCCTCGGGACAGGGGCCCCCTACGAGCAGTACTTC. The chain uses TRBV5-6 and TRBJ2-7; 10 bases are a match to TRBD1. The J segment lost 2 bases and the V segment lost 4 bases, leaving 6 bases of the junction unmatched. Germline V gives CDR1 SGHDT, CDR2 YYEEEE. There are 15 residues in the CDR3.

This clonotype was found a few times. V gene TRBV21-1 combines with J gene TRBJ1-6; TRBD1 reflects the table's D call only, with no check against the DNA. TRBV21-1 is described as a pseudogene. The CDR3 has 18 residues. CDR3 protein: CASSKKGAGTRYNSPLHF. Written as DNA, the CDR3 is TGTGCCAGCAGCAAAAAGGGGGCGGGTACCCGCTATAATTCACCCCTCCACTTT.

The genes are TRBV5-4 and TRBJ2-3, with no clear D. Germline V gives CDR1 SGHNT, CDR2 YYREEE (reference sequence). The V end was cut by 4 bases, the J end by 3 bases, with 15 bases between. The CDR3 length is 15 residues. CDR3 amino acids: CASSPPPGSTDTQYF. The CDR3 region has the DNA TGTGCCAGCAGCCCCCCGCCCGGTAGTACAGATACGCAGTATTTT.

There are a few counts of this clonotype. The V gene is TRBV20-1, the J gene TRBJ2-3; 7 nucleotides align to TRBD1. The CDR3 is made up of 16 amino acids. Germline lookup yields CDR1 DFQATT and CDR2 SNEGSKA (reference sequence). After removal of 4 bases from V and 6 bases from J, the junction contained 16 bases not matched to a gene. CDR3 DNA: TGCAGTGCTATCTCCGGACAGGAGGCCATATCGGATACGCAGTATTTT. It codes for CSAISGQEAISDTQYF.